These T cell receptor beta chains were read from a single sample in a study of blood T cells in healthy people across ages. From the 5' RACE reads, TCRdb called clonotypes with MiXCR, one entry per CDR3 protein. The table includes roughly 800,000 distinct CDR3 sequences, 25% detected once. These data were also reused for a study on T cells of mothers and their children.

The sample comprised blood. Receptor source: a boy between 5 and 17 years old in good health. Both conserved end residues are part of each CDR3. A D gene is named only where the DNA matches it firmly. Rows may omit the clone size; those that give it use once, few, many or a size class.

TRBJ1-6 | few | TRBD1 | TRBV6-6 | CASNPGGRPNSPLHF | TGTGCCAGCAACCCAGGGGGCAGGCCCAATTCACCCCTCCACTTT
TRBJ2-7 | few | TRBD1 | TRBV5-1 | CASSRRQGSPYEQYF | TGCGCCAGCAGCCGACGACAGGGGAGTCCCTACGAGCAGTACTTC
TRBJ2-1 | few | TRBD2 | TRBV15 | CTTSKASGIRFGEQFF | TGTACCACCAGCAAGGCTAGCGGGATTAGGTTCGGTGAGCAGTTCTTC
TRBJ1-1 | few | TRBD1 | TRBV20-1 | CSARARTGGITEAFF | TGCAGTGCTAGGGCCAGAACAGGGGGTATAACTGAAGCTTTCTTT
TRBJ1-2 | - | - | TRBV5-4 | CASSLATLGGYTF | TGTGCCAGCAGCTTGGCGACATTGGGGGGCTACACCTTC
TRBJ1-5 | few | - | TRBV6-2/TRBV6-3 | CASGFDSGNQPQHF | TGTGCCAGCGGCTTCGACAGCGGCAATCAGCCCCAGCATTTT
TRBJ2-2 | - | - | TRBV10-3 | CAIKTDSNTGELFF | TGTGCCATCAAAACAGATTCGAACACCGGGGAGCTGTTTTTT
TRBJ1-1 | - | - | TRBV28 | CASSWGWGLNTEAFF | TGTGCCAGCAGTTGGGGCTGGGGTTTGAACACTGAAGCTTTCTTT
TRBJ2-7 | - | - | TRBV10-3 | CAISIDSVSYEQYF | TGTGCCATCAGTATCGACAGCGTCTCCTACGAGCAGTACTTC
TRBJ2-1 | - | TRBD2 | TRBV28 | CASSSGTSDNEQFF | TGTGCCAGCAGTTCCGGGACTAGCGACAATGAGCAGTTCTTC
TRBJ1-3 | few | - | TRBV4-3 | CASSQDGSYGNTIYF | TGCGCCAGCAGCCAAGATGGGAGTTACGGAAACACCATATATTTT
TRBJ2-7 | few | TRBD2 | TRBV20-1 | CSAEELAGGSYEQYF | TGCAGTGCTGAGGAGCTAGCGGGAGGGTCCTACGAGCAGTACTTC
TRBJ1-2 | few | TRBD1 | TRBV7-9 | CASSPRDRELYGYTF | TGTGCCAGCAGCCCCCGCGACAGGGAACTGTATGGCTACACCTTC
TRBJ2-5 | - | - | TRBV4-2 | CASSQESFPQETQYF | TGTGCCAGCAGCCAAGAATCTTTTCCCCAAGAGACCCAGTACTTC
TRBJ2-1 | few | - | TRBV30 | CAWSVESANEQFF | TGTGCCTGGAGTGTGGAGTCAGCCAATGAGCAGTTCTTC
TRBJ1-1 | - | - | TRBV6-2/TRBV6-3 | CASMDERAFF | TGTGCCAGCATGGATGAGCGAGCTTTCTTT
TRBJ1-4 | - | - | TRBV29-1 | CSVELADQNEKLFF | TGCAGCGTTGAATTGGCAGACCAGAATGAAAAACTGTTTTTT
TRBJ1-2 | few | - | TRBV20-1 | CSAQSWGRRDYGYTF | TGCAGTGCCCAAAGCTGGGGGCGCCGAGACTATGGCTACACCTTC
TRBJ1-1 | - | - | TRBV20-1 | CSARVPLNTEAFF | TGCAGTGCTAGGGTGCCACTGAACACTGAAGCTTTCTTT
TRBJ2-1 | few | - | TRBV5-5 | CASSLFVGSSYNEQFF | TGTGCCAGCAGCTTATTCGTGGGGAGCTCCTACAATGAGCAGTTCTTC